This TCR beta chain was captured in a study of shared clonotypes between healthy human individuals (dated by TCRdb to between 2020 and 2021). Describing the broader study: The cohort comprised a couple of women and a few men aged 18 to 49 years. Blood TCR repertoires of four to six healthy adults were deeply sequenced to estimate repertoire size and the extent of clonotype sharing between individuals. To increase sequencing depth and limit assay-specific biases, TCR repertoire library preparation and sequencing were carried out by different laboratories using diverse techniques. For each donor, three plates each were used for CD4 naive and CD4 memory, two plates were used for CD8 naive, and one plate was used for CD8 memory. Leukapheresis yielded between about 0.9 and 9.5 billion PBMCs per donor.

Using the deep immunoSEQ assay, multiplex PCR amplified TCR CDR3 regions from genomic DNA. Genomic DNA extracted from each cell subset was distributed evenly over all wells of several immunoSEQ 96-well plates, and each plate served as one replicate. For sorted subsets, around 200 ng genomic DNA, equal to about 30,000 T cell genomes, was loaded into each replicate PCR. Purified libraries were quantified with a Qubit 3.0 fluorometer, sized on a Bioanalyzer 2100, and re-quantified with the KAPA Library Quantification kit. A separate single-read 150-cycle Illumina NextSeq 550 flow cell was used to sequence each immunoSEQ 96-well plate. In the paper's pipeline: The immunoSEQ output contained only junctional sequences without quality scores, so filtering could not match that applied to full-length reads. Sequences were annotated with PyIR, a Python wrapper for IgBLAST v1.9, and V/J genes and CDR3 were assigned using IMGT germline references. Any read was removed if the V/J assignment was weak (E-value above 1e-6), the CDR3 was missing, or the read contained stop codons, out-of-frame junctions, or ambiguous translated residues. V3J clonotypes were defined by identical inferred V gene, J gene, and CDR3 amino acid sequence. The percentage overlap between two repertoires was calculated by dividing the number of shared unique clonotypes by the size of the smaller repertoire. RTK rarefaction, the Chao1 estimator, and Recon v2.1 estimates of unobserved clonotypes were used to assess repertoire richness. Generation probabilities were computed with OLGA for all TCRbeta clonotypes obtained by the gDNA method from several donors. This immuneACCESS table, as held by TCRdb, lists in-frame sequences with V and J called but not all clones. Of the missing ones, under half trace to an unresolved V gene in checked studies; the others have no known cause. V and J calls and clone size follow that table, whereas D and trimming were derived from the DNA. The sample table contains more than 400,000 clones; only one count was recorded for more than 95% of them. About 0.067% of the sample rests with the top ten.

Donors were healthy HIV-negative adults with no recently reported acute infections or vaccinations. All donors were Caucasian adults living in Nashville, Tennessee, USA. CD4+ T cells were enriched through magnetic negative selection, after which naive cells were positively selected on CD45RA and the remaining negative fraction served as the memory subset. After blood collection by leukapheresis, PBMCs were isolated using Ficoll-Histopaque density gradient centrifugation and then cryopreserved in the vapor phase of liquid nitrogen. Analytical flow cytometry was used to check the purity and quantity of every magnetically sorted T cell population. Each sorted fraction had its genomic DNA isolated and then quantified by UV absorbance on a Nanodrop 2000c. The CDR3 runs 14 residues from the cysteine to the phenylalanine. This entry keeps only the CDR3 DNA: 42 bases, framed from base 1. Between the V and J ends, shortened by 0 bases and 6 bases respectively, the junction contains 9 bases. For CDR1 and CDR2, the germline V gene lists SGHRS and YFSETQ.

Remarks on this clone: Its antigen remains unidentified. One base away there is no much larger clone; base qualities are not given.

Results and caveats for the whole study, not just this receptor: Only blood was sampled, and tissue TCR repertoires likely differ from those in blood. Estimated clonotype richness was generally larger for naive than for memory subsets. Rarefaction of sorted-subset datasets indicated incomplete sequencing despite the large sequencing depth. Higher generation probabilities were observed for clonotypes shared by all four sorted-subset donors than for non-shared clonotypes. Pairwise subsampling led to the expectation that sequencing depth would affect the degree of clonotype sharing among donors. The genetic and exposure-history diversity represented was limited by the small number of donors. When a handful of donors were compared, the shared fraction of clonotypes was about 5.2% for naive CD4, around 4% for naive CD8, 2.3% for memory CD4, and less than 0.5% for memory CD8.

The specimen was naive CD4+ T cells sorted from blood. The intended sense of this specimen's cell subset or site label: CD45RA+ positively selected. The chain is encoded by TRBV5-1 joined to TRBJ2-2; a confident D gene designation cannot be given. This TCR came from a woman younger than 45 in good health. The CDR3 here reads CASSLDLESGELFF. The base sequence is TGCGCCAGCAGCTTGGACTTGGAATCCGGGGAGCTGTTTTTT.